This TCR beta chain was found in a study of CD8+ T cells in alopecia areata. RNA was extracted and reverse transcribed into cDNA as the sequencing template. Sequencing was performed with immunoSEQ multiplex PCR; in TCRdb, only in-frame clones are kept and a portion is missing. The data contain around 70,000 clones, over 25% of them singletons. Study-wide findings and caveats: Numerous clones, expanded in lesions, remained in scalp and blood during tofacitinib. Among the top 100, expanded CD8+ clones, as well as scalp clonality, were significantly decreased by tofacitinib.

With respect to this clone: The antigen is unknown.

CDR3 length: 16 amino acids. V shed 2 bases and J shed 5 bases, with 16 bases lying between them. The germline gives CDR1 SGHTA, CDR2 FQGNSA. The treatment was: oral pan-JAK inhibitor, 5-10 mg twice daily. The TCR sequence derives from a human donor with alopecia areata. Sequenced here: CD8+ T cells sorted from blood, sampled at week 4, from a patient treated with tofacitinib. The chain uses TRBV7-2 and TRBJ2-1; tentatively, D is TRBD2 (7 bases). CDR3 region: CASSLNSGGPNNEQFF. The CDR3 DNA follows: TGTGCCAGCAGCTTAAACTCCGGGGGGCCTAACAATGAGCAGTTCTTC. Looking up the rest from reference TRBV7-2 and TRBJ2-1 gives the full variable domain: GAGVSQSPSNKVTEKGKDVELRCDPISGHTALYWYRQSLGQGLEFLIYFQGNSAPDKSGLPSDRFSAERTGGSVSTLTIQRTQQEDSAVYLCASSLNSGGPNNEQFFGPGTRLTVL.